This T cell receptor beta chain appears in the sequencing data of a study of control samples from healthy donors and cancer patients (dated by TCRdb to between 2020 and 2021). The CDR3 runs 19 residues from the cysteine to the phenylalanine. The entry retains the CDR3 DNA only, 57 bases that are in frame from base 1. Receptors were amplified or captured by the immunoSEQ multiplex PCR assay. The table comes from immuneACCESS by way of TCRdb, which keeps in-frame sequences with V and J called. Part of the clones is missing from these tables; in studies checked, under half for an unresolved V gene and the rest for unknown reasons. The sample includes some 150,000 clones, with roughly 94% observed a single time. The ten top clones hold under 15% of the sample. This clone was counted between two and nine times. Its antigen remains unidentified. No base quality values were provided; no much bigger clone lies one nucleotide off.

The chain links TRBV12-2 with TRBJ2-2; TRBD1 is taken as the D call from the table, unchecked against the DNA. TRBV12-2 is a pseudogene. The sample taken for sequencing was blood. This TCR came from a man in his forties in good health. The CDR3 region has the sequence CASRLECSGPGPNTGELFF. The DNA sequence is as follows: TGTGCAAGTCGCTTAGAATGTTCGGGCCCAGGGCCGAACACCGGGGAGCTGTTTTTT.